Included here is one TCR beta chain sequence, with context. These data belong to a study of blood T cell repertoires in COVID-19. The table came from immunoSEQ multiplex PCR; TCRdb's copy has only in-frame clones and leaves some out. The repertoire consists of some 150,000 clones, with 88% occurring once and the leading ten covering about 10%. Trimming took 2 bases from V and 3 from J, leaving 12 bases between them. In germline, CDR1 is KGHDR, CDR2 SFDVKD. The CDR3 loop spans 15 amino acids. This sequence was found in a man over 45 with active or convalescent COVID-19. This chain joins TRBV24-1 and TRBJ1-2; D ambiguous. Sequencing was performed on peripheral blood. The CDR3 nucleotides are TGTGCCACCAGTGATTCGAGGTTCGGGGACTATGGCTACACCTTC. Translating gives CATSDSRFGDYGYTF.